The 29 T cell receptor beta chains listed next were all sequenced from one sample in a study of cytomegalovirus exposure and HLA in healthy donors. This PCR relied on a set of 60 Vbeta primers and 13 Jbeta primers. Method: immunoSEQ multiplex PCR; TCRdb's copy keeps in-frame clones and lacks some. The data contain roughly 140,000 clones, 64% of them seen just once; the ten biggest clones take up about 2.9%. Sequencing input: PBMCs. These receptor sequences come from a woman younger than 45 in good health and CMV-seropositive.

The chain employs TRBV19 and TRBJ2-6; TRBD2 matches 8 bases. Germline V gene sequence: CDR1 LNHDA, CDR2 SQIVND (reference sequence). This CDR3 has 17 amino acids. The junction had 4 bases not matched to a gene; V was cut back by 3 bases and J by 0 bases. Here the CDR3 reads CASSIGRGVSGANVLTF. CDR3 DNA: TGTGCCAGTAGTATCGGGAGGGGGGTCTCTGGGGCCAACGTCCTGACTTTC.

Details on this clone: The sample contains more than one DNA sequence encoding this CDR3. J is TRBJ1-6 and V is TRBV6-1; tentatively, D is TRBD1 (5 bases). The length of the CDR3 is 14 residues. The V end lost 6 bases, the J end lost 2 bases, and 8 bases lay between the germline ends. Germline lookup yields CDR1 MNHNS and CDR2 SASEGT. For the CDR3, the DNA is TGTGCCAGCAGCGCGGGGCCCTATAATTCACCCCTCCACTTT. It yields the protein CASSAGPYNSPLHF.

The rearrangement links TRBV9 to TRBJ1-3; 7 nucleotides match TRBD1. There are 14 residues in the CDR3. V lost 0 bases to trimming and J lost 4 bases; unmatched junction nucleotides: 1. Per the germline V gene, CDR1 is SGDLS and CDR2 is YYNGEE. CDR3 DNA sequence: TGTGCCAGCAGCGTAGTGGGACAGGGAAACACCATATATTTT. Residues: CASSVVGQGNTIYF.

V is TRBV5-1 and J is TRBJ2-5, with 10 bases aligning to TRBD2. Germline V gene lookup returns CDR1 SGHRS and CDR2 YFSETQ. Trimming at V came to 2 bases and at J to 1 base, leaving 5 bases not matched to a gene. CDR3 length: 16 residues. CDR3 in amino acids: CASSFQPSGSQETQYF. The CDR3 DNA reads as TGCGCCAGCAGCTTCCAACCTAGCGGGAGCCAAGAGACCCAGTACTTC.

This clone was observed a handful of times. This rearrangement joins TRBV10-3 to TRBJ2-5; perhaps TRBD1 as D (5 bases). The end of the DNA aligns better with TRBJ2-7, so the J call may be wrong. Germline V gene data show CDR1 as ENHRY and CDR2 as SYGVKD. The CDR3 spans 13 residues. The CDR3 DNA is TGTGCCATCGGCGGTCAGGGAAACTACGAGCAGTACTTC. The encoded protein is CAIGGQGNYEQYF.

The genes are TRBV10-1 and TRBJ1-4, with 7 bases matching TRBD1. CDR1 and CDR2 from the germline V gene are WNHNN and SYGVQD (reference sequence). V shed 8 bases, J shed 5 bases, and the junction held 11 bases outside the gene matches. The CDR3 covers 15 residues. CDR3 residues: CASGTGDRRNEKLFF. The CDR3 region has the DNA TGCGCCAGCGGTACAGGGGATCGTCGGAATGAAAAACTGTTTTTT.

The rearrangement uses TRBV6-5 and TRBJ1-2; D gene ambiguous. The germline CDR1 and CDR2 sequences are MNHEY and SVGAGI. With 0 bases removed from V and 3 bases from J, the gap between germline ends came to 8 bases. CDR3 size: 14 residues. The CDR3 sequence: CASSYSGRDYGYTF. The CDR3 nucleotides read TGTGCCAGCAGTTACTCGGGGAGGGACTATGGCTACACCTTC.

This clone occurred once. The chain recombines TRBV5-4 with TRBJ2-3; TRBD1 is a possible D gene (6 bases). Germline V gene lookup returns CDR1 SGHNT and CDR2 YYREEE (reference sequence). V was cut by 6 bases and J by 1 base, with 15 bases left in between. This CDR3 region has 15 residues. This chain's CDR3 is CASKIEGVGTDTQYF. The CDR3, as DNA: TGTGCCAGCAAAATAGAGGGGGTGGGCACAGATACGCAGTATTTT.

Comments on this clone: An end of the junction does not agree with germline; a read error may underlie this. The DNA of the CDR3 is TGCGCCAGCAGCTTGGACTCATTCCCTCCCCGGGGGGAGCTGCTTTTT. It specifies CASSLDSFPPRGELLF. This chain uses TRBV5-1 with TRBJ2-2, with 7 bases matching TRBD2. The CDR3 is made up of 16 amino acids. CDR1 SGHRS and CDR2 YFSETQ come from the germline V gene.

The genes are TRBV7-9 and TRBJ1-2; possibly TRBD1 for D (6 bases). Germline CDR1 reads SEHNR; CDR2 reads FQNEAQ (reference sequence). The V end was cut by 1 base, the J end by 9 bases, with 12 bases between. This CDR3 comprises 13 residues. CDR3 protein: CASSLGGQNRYTF. The CDR3 DNA is TGTGCCAGCAGCTTAGGGGGGCAGAACCGCTACACCTTC.

The V gene is TRBV7-9, the J gene TRBJ2-3; TRBD1 matches 8 bases. This CDR3 is 15 amino acids long. CDR1 SEHNR and CDR2 FQNEAQ come from the germline V gene (reference sequence). V trimming: 4 bases; J trimming: 4 bases; junction bases outside the gene matches: 7. The CDR3 bases are TGTGCCAGCAGCTCCCTGGACAGGGACCCAGATACGCAGTATTTT. Its protein is CASSSLDRDPDTQYF.

This chain links TRBV29-1 with TRBJ1-1; the D is unclear. Trimming cost V 3 bases and J 4 bases, with 9 bases left between them. This CDR3 spans 12 amino acids. From germline, CDR1 is SQVTM and CDR2 ANQGSEA. CDR3 in DNA: TGCAGCGTTGATCCCAGGCTCACTGAAGCTTTCTTT. Its protein is CSVDPRLTEAFF.

The chain has TRBV7-9 and TRBJ1-1; D not resolved. Per the germline V gene, CDR1 is SEHNR and CDR2 is FQNEAQ (reference sequence). V gave up 6 bases and J gave up 7 bases, with 15 bases separating them. This CDR3 contains 13 residues. The CDR3 region has the DNA TGTGCCAGCAGGGGAGGGTTTTTAGGTGAAGCTTTCTTT. Protein sequence: CASRGGFLGEAFF.

The V call is TRBV14, the J call TRBJ2-7; D remains ambiguous. The CDR3 consists of 12 residues. V was clipped by 2 bases and J by 3 bases, with 5 bases between them. Per the germline V gene, CDR1 is SGHDN and CDR2 is FVKESK. In DNA form, the CDR3 reads TGTGCCAGCAGCCAACTCTACTACGAGCAGTACTTC. Translating it yields CASSQLYYEQYF.

V and J are TRBV5-6 and TRBJ1-2, with 9 bases matching TRBD1. Germline values: CDR1 SGHDT, CDR2 YYEEEE. The ends lost 5 bases at V and 5 bases at J; junction bases unmatched: 7. CDR3 length: 14 amino acids. This CDR3 is CASSYTGGGYGYTF. The DNA for the CDR3 is TGTGCCAGCAGTTATACAGGGGGCGGTTATGGCTACACCTTC. The full variable domain, in which reference TRBV5-6 and TRBJ1-2 provide the parts outside the CDR3, is DAGVTQSPTHLIKTRGQQVTLRCSPKSGHDTVSWYQQALGQGPQFIFQYYEEEERQRGNFPDRFSGHQFPNYSSELNVNALLLGDSALYLCASSYTGGGYGYTFGSGTRLTVV.

The chain combines TRBV6-1 with TRBJ2-3; 7 bases line up with TRBD1. CDR1 is MNHNS and CDR2 is SASEGT in the germline V gene. V shed 2 bases and J 10 bases; nucleotides not matched to a gene: 9. The CDR3 spans 14 residues. The CDR3 region is CASSESGKGAAQYF. The CDR3 DNA reads as TGTGCCAGCAGTGAATCTGGTAAGGGGGCAGCGCAGTATTTT.

The chain combines TRBV6-5 with TRBJ2-7; 7 nucleotides agree with TRBD1. The CDR3 contains 13 residues. The junction had 6 bases not matched to a gene; V was cut back by 5 bases and J by 5 bases. Germline-derived CDR1 and CDR2 are MNHEY and SVGAGI. CDR3 DNA sequence: TGTGCCAGCAGTAAACAGGGGTCCCACGAGCAGTACTTC. Translation gives CASSKQGSHEQYF.

The V and J genes are TRBV18 and TRBJ1-3; 7 positions match TRBD1. The V and J ends lost 2 bases and 3 bases, in that order; junction bases with no gene match: 4. Germline V gene sequence: CDR1 KGHSH, CDR2 LQKENI. There are 15 residues in the CDR3. CDR3 bases: TGTGCCAGCTCACCAAACGACAGGGTTGGAAACACCATATATTTT. It yields the protein CASSPNDRVGNTIYF.

The J gene is TRBJ2-7, the V gene TRBV2, with D possibly matching TRBD1 (7 bases). The V gene's germline CDR1 is SNHLY and CDR2 FYNNEI. V shed 4 bases and J shed 11 bases, with 21 bases lying between them. This CDR3 has 14 amino acids. The CDR3 sequence: CASSGQQGGIVEYF. The CDR3 DNA is TGTGCCAGCAGTGGTCAGCAGGGGGGAATAGTCGAGTACTTC.

V and J are TRBV29-1 and TRBJ2-1; tentative D call: TRBD1 (5 bases). Per germline, CDR1 SQVTM and CDR2 ANQGSEA. The ends were cut back, 0 bases at V and 2 bases at J, with 14 bases in the middle. This CDR3 is built from 16 residues. CDR3 coding DNA: TGCAGCGTTGAAGATATGGGGCCAGACACCTACAATGAGCAGTTCTTC. Translation gives CSVEDMGPDTYNEQFF.

J is TRBJ1-2 and V is TRBV28; maybe TRBD1 (5 bases). The CDR3 has 15 residues. Trimming took 6 bases from V and 3 from J, leaving 17 bases between them. Germline-derived CDR1 and CDR2 are MDHEN and SYDVKM. The CDR3: CASRQLAGKDYGYTF. The CDR3 DNA reads as TGTGCCAGCAGGCAATTGGCAGGGAAGGACTATGGCTACACCTTC.

This clone showed up just a few times. The chain links TRBV10-2 to TRBJ2-6; D not certain. With 4 bases removed from V and 0 bases from J, the gap between germline ends came to 4 bases. Germline V gene data show CDR1 as WSHSY and CDR2 as SAAADI. The CDR3 is 14 amino acids. CDR3: CASSGSSGANVLTF. In nucleotides, the CDR3 is TGCGCCAGCAGTGGGAGCTCTGGGGCCAACGTCCTGACTTTC.

V is TRBV4-1 and J is TRBJ2-2; no firm D call. Trimming took off 3 bases at V and 2 bases at J, with 10 bases between the two ends. Germline CDR1 is MGHRA and CDR2 is YSYEKL. This CDR3 has 15 amino acids. CDR3 sequence reads: CASSHNTANTGELFF. The CDR3 DNA sequence: TGCGCCAGCAGCCATAACACAGCCAACACCGGGGAGCTGTTTTTT.

This clone has just a few counts. The V and J genes are TRBV4-2 and TRBJ1-4; perhaps TRBD1 as D (5 bases). The V gene's germline CDR1 is LGHNA and CDR2 YNFKEQ. The V end lost 3 bases, the J end lost 0 bases, and 8 bases lay between the germline ends. The CDR3 consists of 15 residues. This chain's CDR3 is CASSQTGATNEKLFF. The CDR3 nucleotides are TGTGCCAGCAGCCAGACGGGGGCAACTAATGAAAAACTGTTTTTT.

This clone showed up just a few times. This chain uses TRBV2 with TRBJ1-4, with D unresolved. CDR1 and CDR2 from the germline V gene are SNHLY and FYNNEI. The V and J ends lost 6 bases and 13 bases respectively, with 12 bases between them. CDR3 length: 11 residues. Written as DNA, the CDR3 is TGTGCCAGCAGGGGCGGACTGGTACTGTTTTTT. It codes for CASRGGLVLFF. Full variable domain (rest looked up from reference TRBV2 and TRBJ1-4): EPEVTQTPSHQVTQMGQEVILRCVPISNHLYFYWYRQILGQKVEFLVSFYNNEISEKSEIFDDQFSVERPDGSNFTLKIRSTKLEDSAMYFCASRGGLVLFFGSGTQLSVL.

The V and J genes are TRBV5-1 and TRBJ2-3; 8 bases align to TRBD2. Trimming removed 0 bases from V and 6 bases from J; junction bases left unmatched: 12. Per the germline V gene, CDR1 is SGHRS and CDR2 is YFSETQ. The CDR3 runs 17 residues. CDR3: CASSLGSGGPVGDTQYF. The CDR3 bases are TGCGCCAGCAGCTTGGGGTCGGGAGGGCCTGTTGGGGATACGCAGTATTTT.

J is TRBJ1-6 and V is TRBV30; 8 positions match TRBD1. The CDR3 contains 15 residues. After removal of 1 base from V and 5 bases from J, the junction contained 4 bases not matched to a gene. Germline CDR1 reads GTSNPN; CDR2 reads SVGIG (reference sequence). The CDR3 loop reads CAWSAMGQDNSPLHF. The CDR3 DNA is TGTGCCTGGAGTGCCATGGGACAGGATAATTCACCCCTCCACTTT.

This rearrangement joins TRBV18 to TRBJ1-3, with D tentatively TRBD1 (6 bases). Trimming shortened V by 4 bases and J by 1 base, and 14 bases separated the two germline ends. Germline CDR1 and CDR2: KGHSH and LQKENI. This CDR3 has 16 residues. The CDR3 DNA sequence: TGTGCCAGCTCACTCCGGGACAATAGGTCTGGAAACACCATATATTTT. Translated, it gives CASSLRDNRSGNTIYF.

CDR3: CASSPREDSPLHF. In DNA, the CDR3 is TGTGCCAGCAGCCCTCGCGAGGATTCACCCCTCCACTTT. The chain carries TRBV7-8 and TRBJ1-6; D not resolved. CDR1 and CDR2 (germline): SGHVS, FQNEAQ. The CDR3 sequence is 13 residues long. V was cut by 5 bases and J by 8 bases, with 10 bases left in between.